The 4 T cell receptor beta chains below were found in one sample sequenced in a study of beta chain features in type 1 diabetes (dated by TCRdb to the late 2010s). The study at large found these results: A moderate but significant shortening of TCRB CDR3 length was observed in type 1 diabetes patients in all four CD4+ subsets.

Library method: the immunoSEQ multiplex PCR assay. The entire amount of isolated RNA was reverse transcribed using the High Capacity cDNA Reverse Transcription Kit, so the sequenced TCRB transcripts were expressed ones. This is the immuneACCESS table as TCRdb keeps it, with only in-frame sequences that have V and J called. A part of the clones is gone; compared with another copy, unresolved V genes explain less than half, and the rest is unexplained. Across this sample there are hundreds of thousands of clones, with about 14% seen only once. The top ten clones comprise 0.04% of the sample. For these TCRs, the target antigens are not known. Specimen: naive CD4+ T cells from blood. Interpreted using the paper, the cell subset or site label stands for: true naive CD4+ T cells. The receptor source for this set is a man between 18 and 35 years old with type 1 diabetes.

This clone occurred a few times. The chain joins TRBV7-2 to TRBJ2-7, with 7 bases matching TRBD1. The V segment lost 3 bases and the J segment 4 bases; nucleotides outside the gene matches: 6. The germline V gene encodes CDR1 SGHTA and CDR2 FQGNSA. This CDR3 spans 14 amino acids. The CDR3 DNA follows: TGTGCCAGCAGCTTGTCGACAGGGTCGTACGAGCAGTACTTC. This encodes CASSLSTGSYEQYF.

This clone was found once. Written as DNA, the CDR3 is TGTGCCAGTAGTCCGAATTGGGACAGACGGTATGGCTACACCTTC. Its protein product is CASSPNWDRRYGYTF. The chain links TRBV19 to TRBJ1-2; 7 positions agree with TRBD1. CDR1 LNHDA and CDR2 SQIVND come from the germline V gene (reference sequence). The CDR3 is 15 residues long. V shed 5 bases, J shed 5 bases, and the junction held 11 bases outside the gene matches. Complete variable domain (other parts from reference TRBV19 and TRBJ1-2): DGGITQSPKYLFRKEGQNVTLSCEQNLNHDAMYWYRQDPGQGLRLIYYSQIVNDFQKGDIAEGYSVSREKKESFPLTVTSAQKNPTAFYLCASSPNWDRRYGYTFGSGTRLTVV.

The CDR3, as DNA: TGTGCCAGCAGCGGGGGTGGCGGGACAAGGGCCTACGAGCAGTACTTC. Residues: CASSGGGGTRAYEQYF. The chain recombines TRBV7-2 with TRBJ2-7, with D perhaps given as TRBD1 or TRBD2 (6 bases each). V lost 5 bases to trimming and J lost 2 bases, with 19 bases between them. Per the germline V gene, CDR1 is SGHTA and CDR2 is FQGNSA. This CDR3 is 16 amino acids long.

The CDR3 DNA reads TGTGCCAGTAGTATGGAAGGGCGGGGGCCTGGGGCCAACGTCCTGACTTTC. Protein sequence: CASSMEGRGPGANVLTF. The rearrangement joins TRBV19 to TRBJ2-6; tentative D call: TRBD2 (7 bases). V gave up 3 bases and J gave up 2 bases, with 14 bases separating them. This CDR3 spans 17 amino acids. Germline lookup yields CDR1 LNHDA and CDR2 SQIVND (reference sequence).